The 5 T cell receptor beta chains in this list originate from one sample, sequenced in a study of blood T cell repertoires in COVID-19. The repertoire was sequenced with immunoSEQ multiplex PCR; TCRdb's copy has only in-frame clones and lacks some. The sample includes around 300,000 clones, 88% of them seen just once. The specimen sequenced was PBMCs or T cells enriched from blood (not recorded which). The receptor set was obtained from a woman between 45 and 60 years old who had recovered from COVID-19.

V usage is TRBV19 and J usage is TRBJ1-5; the match to TRBD1 covers 8 bases. The CDR3 is 16 amino acids. Germline V gene sequence: CDR1 LNHDA, CDR2 SQIVND (reference sequence). J was trimmed by 0 bases and V by 5 bases; bases with no gene match: 6. The CDR3 region has the DNA TGTGCCAGTAGTCTGACAGGGGTCTATAGCAATCAGCCCCAGCATTTT. It is translated as CASSLTGVYSNQPQHF.

The J gene is TRBJ1-6, the V gene TRBV5-4; 7 bases map to TRBD1. The trim removed 0 bases at V and 8 bases at J, leaving 8 bases unmatched. Germline CDR1 SGHNT, CDR2 YYREEE (reference sequence). CDR3 length: 16 residues. The CDR3 region has the DNA TGTGCCAGCAGCTTGGGGACGACAGGGTCGTATTCACCCCTCCACTTT. It yields the protein CASSLGTTGSYSPLHF. The full variable domain, with the rest looked up from reference TRBV5-4 and TRBJ1-6, is ETGVTQSPTHLIKTRGQQVTLRCSSQSGHNTVSWYQQALGQGPQFIFQYYREEENGRGNFPPRFSGLQFPNYSSELNVNALELDDSALYLCASSLGTTGSYSPLHFGNGTRLTVT.

The J gene is TRBJ2-1, the V gene TRBV7-2; no clear D gene. Germline assignment: CDR1 SGHTA and CDR2 FQGNSA. The CDR3 loop spans 15 amino acids. Trimming shortened V by 3 bases and J by 0 bases, and 9 bases separated the two germline ends. The CDR3 loop reads CASSFRRSSYNEQFF. CDR3 in DNA: TGTGCCAGCAGCTTTAGGCGGAGCTCCTACAATGAGCAGTTCTTC.

The J gene is TRBJ2-3, the V gene TRBV4-1; 7 nucleotides agree with TRBD2. Germline-derived CDR1 and CDR2 are MGHRA and YSYEKL. V lost 1 base, J lost 2 bases, and 9 bases stayed unmatched. CDR3 length: 17 residues. CDR3 region: CASSQGSGRTLTDTQYF. CDR3 bases: TGCGCCAGCAGCCAAGGTAGCGGGCGAACCCTCACAGATACGCAGTATTTT.

The chain is built from TRBV7-2 and TRBJ2-7; D possibly corresponds to TRBD1 (6 bases). The CDR3 consists of 13 residues. Trimming shortened V by 2 bases and J by 5 bases, and 10 bases separated the two germline ends. Germline assignment: CDR1 SGHTA and CDR2 FQGNSA. Here the CDR3 reads CASSLQGTHEQYF. CDR3 DNA sequence: TGTGCCAGCAGCTTACAGGGGACCCACGAGCAGTACTTC.